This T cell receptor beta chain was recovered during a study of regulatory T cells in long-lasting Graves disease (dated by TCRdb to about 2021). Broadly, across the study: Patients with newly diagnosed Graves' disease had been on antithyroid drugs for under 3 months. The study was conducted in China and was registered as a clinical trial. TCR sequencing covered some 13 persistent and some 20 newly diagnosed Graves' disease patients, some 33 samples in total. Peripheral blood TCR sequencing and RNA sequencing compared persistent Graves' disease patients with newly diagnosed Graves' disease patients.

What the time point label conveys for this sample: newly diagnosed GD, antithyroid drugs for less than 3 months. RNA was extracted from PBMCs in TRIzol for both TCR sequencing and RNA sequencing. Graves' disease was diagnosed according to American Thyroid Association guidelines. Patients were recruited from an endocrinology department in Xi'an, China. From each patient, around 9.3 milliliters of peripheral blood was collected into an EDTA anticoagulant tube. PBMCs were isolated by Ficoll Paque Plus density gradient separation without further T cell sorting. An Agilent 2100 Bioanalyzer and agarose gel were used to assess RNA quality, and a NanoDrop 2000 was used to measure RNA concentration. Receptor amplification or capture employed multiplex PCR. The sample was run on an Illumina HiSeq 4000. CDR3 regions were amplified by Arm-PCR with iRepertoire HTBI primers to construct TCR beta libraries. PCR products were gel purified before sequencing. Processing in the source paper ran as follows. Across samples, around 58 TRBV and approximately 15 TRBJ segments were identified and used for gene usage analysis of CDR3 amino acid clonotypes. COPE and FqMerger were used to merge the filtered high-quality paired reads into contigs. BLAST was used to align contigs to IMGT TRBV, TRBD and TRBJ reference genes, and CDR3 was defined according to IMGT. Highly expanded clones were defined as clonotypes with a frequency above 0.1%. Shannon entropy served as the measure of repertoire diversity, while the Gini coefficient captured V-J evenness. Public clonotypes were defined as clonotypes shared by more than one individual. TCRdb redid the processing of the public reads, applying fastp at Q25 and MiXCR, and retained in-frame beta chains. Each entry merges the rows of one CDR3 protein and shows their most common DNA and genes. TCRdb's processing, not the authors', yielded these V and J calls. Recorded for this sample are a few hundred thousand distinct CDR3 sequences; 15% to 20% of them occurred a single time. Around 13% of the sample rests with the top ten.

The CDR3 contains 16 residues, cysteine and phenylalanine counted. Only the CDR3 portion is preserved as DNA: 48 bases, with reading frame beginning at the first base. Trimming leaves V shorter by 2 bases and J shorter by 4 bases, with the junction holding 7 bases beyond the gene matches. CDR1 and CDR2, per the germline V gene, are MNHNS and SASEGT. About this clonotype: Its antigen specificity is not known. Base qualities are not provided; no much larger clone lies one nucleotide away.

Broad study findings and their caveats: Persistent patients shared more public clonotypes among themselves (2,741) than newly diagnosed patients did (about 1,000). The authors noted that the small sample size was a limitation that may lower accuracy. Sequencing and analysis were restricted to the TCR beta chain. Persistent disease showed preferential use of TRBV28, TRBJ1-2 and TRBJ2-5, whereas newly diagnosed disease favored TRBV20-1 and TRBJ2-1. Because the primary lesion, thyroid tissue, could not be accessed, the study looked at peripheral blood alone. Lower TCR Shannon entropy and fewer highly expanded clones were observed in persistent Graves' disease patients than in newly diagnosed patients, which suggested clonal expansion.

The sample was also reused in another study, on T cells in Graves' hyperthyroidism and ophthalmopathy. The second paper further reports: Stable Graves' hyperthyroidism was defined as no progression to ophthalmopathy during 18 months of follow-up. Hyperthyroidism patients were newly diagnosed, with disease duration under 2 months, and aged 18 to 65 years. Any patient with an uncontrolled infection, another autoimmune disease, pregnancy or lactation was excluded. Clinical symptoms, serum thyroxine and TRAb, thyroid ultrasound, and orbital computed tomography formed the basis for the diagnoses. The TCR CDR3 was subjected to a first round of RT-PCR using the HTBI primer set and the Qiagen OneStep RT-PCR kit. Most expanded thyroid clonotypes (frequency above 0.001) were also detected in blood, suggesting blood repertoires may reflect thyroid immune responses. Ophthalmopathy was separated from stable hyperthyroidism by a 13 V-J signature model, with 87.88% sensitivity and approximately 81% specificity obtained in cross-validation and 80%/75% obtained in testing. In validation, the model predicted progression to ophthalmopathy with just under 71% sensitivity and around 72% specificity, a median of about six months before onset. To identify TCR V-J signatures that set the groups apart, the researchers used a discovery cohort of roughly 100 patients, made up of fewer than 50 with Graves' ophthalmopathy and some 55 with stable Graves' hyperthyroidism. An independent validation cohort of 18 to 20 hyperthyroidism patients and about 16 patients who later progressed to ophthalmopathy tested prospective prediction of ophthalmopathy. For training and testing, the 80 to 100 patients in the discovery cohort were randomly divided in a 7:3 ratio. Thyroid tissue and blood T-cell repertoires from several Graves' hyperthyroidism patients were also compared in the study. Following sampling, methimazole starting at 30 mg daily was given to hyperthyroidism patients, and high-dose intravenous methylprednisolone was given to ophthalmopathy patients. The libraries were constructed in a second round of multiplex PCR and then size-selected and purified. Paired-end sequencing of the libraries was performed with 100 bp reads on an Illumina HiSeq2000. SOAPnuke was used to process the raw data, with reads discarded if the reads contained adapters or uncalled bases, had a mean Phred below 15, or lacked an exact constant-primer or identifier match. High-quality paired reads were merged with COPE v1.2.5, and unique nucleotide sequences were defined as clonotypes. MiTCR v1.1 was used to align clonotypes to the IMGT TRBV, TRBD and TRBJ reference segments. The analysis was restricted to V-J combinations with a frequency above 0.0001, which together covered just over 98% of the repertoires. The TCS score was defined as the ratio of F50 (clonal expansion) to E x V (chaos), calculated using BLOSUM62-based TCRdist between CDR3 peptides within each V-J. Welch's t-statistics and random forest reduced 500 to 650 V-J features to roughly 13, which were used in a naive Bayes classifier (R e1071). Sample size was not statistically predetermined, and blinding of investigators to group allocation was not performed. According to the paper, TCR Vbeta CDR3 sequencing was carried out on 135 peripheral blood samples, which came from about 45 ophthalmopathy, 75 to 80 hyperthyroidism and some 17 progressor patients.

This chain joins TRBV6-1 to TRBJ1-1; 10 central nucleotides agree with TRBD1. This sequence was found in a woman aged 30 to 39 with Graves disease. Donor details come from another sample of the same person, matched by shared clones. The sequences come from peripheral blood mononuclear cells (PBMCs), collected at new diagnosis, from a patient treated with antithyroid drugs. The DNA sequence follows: TGTGCCAGCAGTGAACGGCCGGGACAGGGGCGCACTGAAGCTTTCTTT. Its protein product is CASSERPGQGRTEAFF.